This T cell receptor beta chain was identified in a study of blood T cell repertoires in COVID-19. Study details: Some COVID-19 samples were acute and others convalescent; all came from the United States, Italy and Spain.

This CDR3 comprises 14 residues. The germline V gene has CDR1 MNHEY and CDR2 SMNVEV (reference sequence). Trimming took off 3 bases at V and 1 base at J, with 10 bases between the two ends. TCRdb's table, derived via immunoSEQ multiplex PCR, lists solely in-frame clones and lacks some. The repertoire holds about 250,000 clones, with roughly 86% as singletons. The clonotype comes from a woman aged 55-70 years who had recovered from COVID-19. Sample: peripheral blood. V usage is TRBV27 and J usage is TRBJ2-7; D unclear. The CDR3 nucleotides are TGTGCCAGCAGTTTCGGAGACGGTTCCTACGAGCAGTACTTC. It is translated as CASSFGDGSYEQYF.